Sequencing of this TCR beta chain was carried out in a study of T cell responses to AZD1222 COVID-19 vaccine (dated by TCRdb to the early 2020s). Notes on the research overall: A total of 240 or so trial participants underwent TCR sequencing, of whom nearly 210 had received two doses of AZD1222 and some 25 had received two doses of the MenACWY control vaccine. Trial participants were enrolled by age into subgroups of 18-55, 56-69 and 70-plus years, and 148, 28 and 57 TCR-sequenced participants, respectively, were included in these subgroups.

Overall study outcomes, separate from this receptor: Reportedly, close to half of the unique spike-specific TCRs recognized epitopes lying outside the regions that are mutated in the B.1.351 and B.1.1.7 variants. In the small 56-69-year group, the increase in depth fell short of significance, most likely because of low power. Because no day 14 peak-response samples were available, the repertoires could be characterized only after the peak T cell response. Most participants were white British and females outnumbered males, and the authors suggested that clonal diversity may have been underestimated. After two AZD1222 doses, spike-specific TCR breadth and depth were significantly higher than at day 0 and than in MenACWY recipients. CD4 TCRs associated with the vaccine covered the entire spike protein, and the dominant responses were in regions 160-218 and 743-854. Conclusions about previously exposed vaccinees are limited, since just 5 or 6 AZD1222 recipients were seropositive for SARS-CoV-2 at baseline.

Of note for this clone: What antigen it recognizes has not been identified. No base quality information exists; no much larger clone differs at one position.

Unmatched junction bases come to 6, with V trimmed by 5 bases and J by 7 bases. The germline V gene encodes CDR1 LNHNV and CDR2 YYDKDF (reference sequence). From the cysteine through the phenylalanine, the CDR3 covers 13 amino acids. Of the read, only the CDR3 DNA is kept; its 39 bases are in frame from base 1. The CDR3 regions of human TCRbeta chains were analyzed by immunosequencing. The authors' analysis ran thus. TCRs in the repertoires were compared against a reference library of SARS-CoV-2-specific TCRs that had been generated with the MIRA antigen-specificity platform. Breadth was defined as the fraction of unique TCRs that were SARS-CoV-2-associated, and depth was defined as the fraction of total T cells that were SARS-CoV-2-associated. Using the MIRA data, each spike-specific TCR was assigned both to the spike region to which the TCR was reactive and to a CD4 or CD8 class. Log10-transformed breadth and depth values were compared by one-way ANOVA with Sidak's multiple comparisons tests. TCRdb re-hosts the immuneACCESS table, in-frame sequences only. Its copies lack some clones; in the studies checked, an unresolved V gene accounts for under half of them, and the cause for the rest is not known. V, J and clone size reflect that table, while D and trimming were determined from the DNA. The sample profile shows around 90,000 clones; around 91% of them were found once. Of the sample, 4% to 6% falls within the top ten clones.

The intended sense of this specimen's time point label: baseline before first vaccination. In light of the paper, this sample's treatment or condition label describes: meningococcal conjugate vaccine given as trial control. Vaccinee samples came from UK trials COV001 and COV002, including a single-blind randomized controlled phase 2/3 trial of AZD1222 (ChAdOx1 nCoV-19) in healthy adults. For TCRbeta chain sequencing, PBMC samples from trial participants were taken at day 0 and at day 28 after the second dose. This receptor was identified in an adult in good health. Here the chain combines TRBV15 and TRBJ1-1, with TRBD1 matching 8 junction bases. The material sequenced was peripheral blood, taken on day 0 of MenACWY control vaccination. The encoded CDR3 is CATSPGQAREAFF. The nucleotides are TGTGCCACCAGCCCGGGACAGGCCCGTGAAGCTTTCTTT. The CDR3, completed at both ends by the reference TRBV15 and TRBJ1-1 genes, gives the full variable domain DAMVIQNPRYQVTQFGKPVTLSCSQTLNHNVMYWYQQKSSQAPKLLFHYYDKDFNNEADTPDNFQSRRPNTSFCFLDIRSPGLGDTAMYLCATSPGQAREAFFGQGTRLTVV.